A selection of T cell receptor beta chains follows, all from one sample in a study of T cells in Graves' hyperthyroidism and ophthalmopathy. TCRdb itself ran the multiplex PCR reads through MiXCR, one entry per CDR3 protein. This table holds about 460,000 distinct CDR3 sequences, roughly 23% found once. The material sequenced was blood. The receptors were sampled from a woman in her 70s with Graves' ophthalmopathy. Each CDR3 is given with its conserved first and last residue. The order of the fields is clone size, J gene, D gene, V gene, CDR3 protein, CDR3 DNA. A D gene is named only where the DNA matches it firmly. A row's size may be missing; if present it is once, few, many or a size class.

clone_size: few
j_call: TRBJ2-5
d_call: NA
v_call: TRBV7-9
cdr3_aa: CASSLAQGAQETQYF
cdr3_nt: TGTGCCAGCAGCTTAGCTCAGGGCGCCCAAGAGACCCAGTACTTC

clone_size: NA
j_call: TRBJ2-7
d_call: NA
v_call: TRBV19
cdr3_aa: CASSMGPSYEQYF
cdr3_nt: TGTGCCAGTAGTATGGGACCCTCCTACGAGCAGTACTTC

clone_size: few
j_call: TRBJ2-1
d_call: NA
v_call: TRBV30
cdr3_aa: CAGTSDFNEQFF
cdr3_nt: TGTGCCGGGACCAGCGACTTCAATGAGCAGTTCTTC

clone_size: NA
j_call: TRBJ2-1
d_call: NA
v_call: TRBV19
cdr3_aa: CASSIEGLPQNEQFF
cdr3_nt: TGTGCCAGTAGTATCGAGGGTCTCCCTCAAAATGAGCAGTTCTTC

clone_size: NA
j_call: TRBJ1-5
d_call: NA
v_call: TRBV6-6
cdr3_aa: CASSYLGGKQPQHF
cdr3_nt: TGTGCCAGCAGTTACTTGGGGGGGAAACAGCCCCAGCATTTT

clone_size: NA
j_call: TRBJ2-7
d_call: NA
v_call: TRBV7-2
cdr3_aa: CASSLGRQGAEQYF
cdr3_nt: TGTGCCAGCAGCTTAGGTAGGCAAGGGGCCGAGCAGTACTTC

clone_size: NA
j_call: TRBJ2-7
d_call: NA
v_call: TRBV7-3
cdr3_aa: CASSLIRGQTRNEQYF
cdr3_nt: TGTGCCAGCAGCTTAATTCGGGGGCAGACGAGGAACGAGCAGTACTTC

clone_size: NA
j_call: TRBJ2-7
d_call: NA
v_call: TRBV18
cdr3_aa: CASSPNSGYEQYF
cdr3_nt: TGTGCCAGCTCACCTAACAGCGGGTACGAGCAGTACTTC

clone_size: few
j_call: TRBJ2-7
d_call: NA
v_call: TRBV29-1
cdr3_aa: CSVGFFDSSYEQYF
cdr3_nt: TGCAGCGTTGGTTTTTTCGACAGCTCCTACGAGCAGTACTTC

clone_size: NA
j_call: TRBJ2-1
d_call: TRBD2
v_call: TRBV3-1
cdr3_aa: CAGSQGGTSSNEQFF
cdr3_nt: TGTGCCGGCAGCCAAGGCGGGACTAGCAGCAATGAGCAGTTCTTC

clone_size: NA
j_call: TRBJ1-1
d_call: TRBD1
v_call: TRBV6-1
cdr3_aa: CASSLHRTGANTEAFF
cdr3_nt: TGTGCCAGCAGCCTACACCGGACAGGGGCTAACACTGAAGCTTTCTTT

clone_size: once
j_call: TRBJ2-7
d_call: NA
v_call: TRBV12-3/TRBV12-4
cdr3_aa: CASSFIPRGTYEQYF
cdr3_nt: TGTGCCAGCAGTTTTATCCCGCGGGGAACCTACGAGCAGTACTTC

clone_size: NA
j_call: TRBJ1-5
d_call: NA
v_call: TRBV12-3/TRBV12-4
cdr3_aa: CASSLNLNQPQHF
cdr3_nt: TGTGCCAGCAGTTTAAACCTTAATCAGCCCCAGCATTTT

clone_size: many
j_call: TRBJ1-5
d_call: NA
v_call: TRBV7-8
cdr3_aa: CASSLGSRAPQPQHF
cdr3_nt: TGTGCCAGCAGCTTAGGGTCCCGGGCGCCGCAGCCCCAGCATTTT

clone_size: NA
j_call: TRBJ1-1
d_call: TRBD1
v_call: TRBV20-1
cdr3_aa: CSARDVRQGTNTEAFF
cdr3_nt: TGCAGTGCTAGAGATGTTAGACAGGGGACGAACACTGAAGCTTTCTTT

clone_size: few
j_call: TRBJ1-4
d_call: NA
v_call: TRBV2
cdr3_aa: CASSERDGNEKLFF
cdr3_nt: TGTGCCAGCAGTGAGAGGGACGGAAATGAAAAACTGTTTTTT

clone_size: few
j_call: TRBJ2-2
d_call: TRBD1
v_call: TRBV4-1
cdr3_aa: CASSQPDRSNTGELFF
cdr3_nt: TGCGCCAGCAGCCAGCCGGACAGGTCGAACACCGGGGAGCTGTTTTTT

clone_size: many
j_call: TRBJ2-2
d_call: NA
v_call: TRBV12-3/TRBV12-4
cdr3_aa: CASGTNTGELFF
cdr3_nt: TGTGCCAGCGGGACCAACACCGGGGAGCTGTTTTTT

clone_size: once
j_call: TRBJ2-7
d_call: TRBD1
v_call: TRBV5-6
cdr3_aa: CASRSLGQGSYEQYF
cdr3_nt: TGTGCCAGCAGGTCCCTGGGACAGGGATCCTACGAGCAGTACTTC

clone_size: NA
j_call: TRBJ2-7
d_call: TRBD2
v_call: TRBV7-3
cdr3_aa: CASSSDGREQYF
cdr3_nt: TGTGCCAGCAGTTCGGACGGGAGGGAGCAGTACTTC

clone_size: NA
j_call: TRBJ1-6
d_call: NA
v_call: TRBV3-1
cdr3_aa: CASSQGGGFPSPLHF
cdr3_nt: TGTGCCAGCAGCCAAGGGGGAGGGTTTCCTTCACCCCTCCACTTT

clone_size: NA
j_call: TRBJ2-6
d_call: NA
v_call: TRBV28
cdr3_aa: CASSFLDSGANVLTF
cdr3_nt: TGTGCCAGCAGTTTTTTGGACTCTGGGGCCAACGTCCTGACTTTC

clone_size: NA
j_call: TRBJ1-6
d_call: NA
v_call: TRBV3-1
cdr3_aa: CASSWGGRDNSPLHF
cdr3_nt: TGTGCCAGCAGCTGGGGGGGTCGAGATAATTCACCCCTCCACTTT

clone_size: few
j_call: TRBJ1-5
d_call: TRBD1
v_call: TRBV4-3
cdr3_aa: CTSSRTQGKPQHF
cdr3_nt: TGCACCAGCAGCCGGACACAGGGGAAGCCCCAGCATTTT

clone_size: few
j_call: TRBJ1-2
d_call: NA
v_call: TRBV6-2/TRBV6-3
cdr3_aa: CASSYSTGEPTYGYTF
cdr3_nt: TGTGCCAGCAGTTACTCGACCGGGGAACCGACCTATGGCTACACCTTC

clone_size: few
j_call: TRBJ2-7
d_call: TRBD2
v_call: TRBV3-1
cdr3_aa: CASSQGLAATYEQYF
cdr3_nt: TGTGCCAGCAGCCAGGGACTAGCGGCAACCTACGAGCAGTACTTC

clone_size: many
j_call: TRBJ1-1
d_call: NA
v_call: TRBV5-1
cdr3_aa: CASSLDSNTEAFF
cdr3_nt: TGTGCCAGCAGCTTGGACTCGAACACTGAAGCTTTCTTT

clone_size: few
j_call: TRBJ2-3
d_call: TRBD1
v_call: TRBV24-1
cdr3_aa: CATSPRGRTDTQYF
cdr3_nt: TGTGCCACCAGTCCGAGGGGGCGCACAGATACGCAGTATTTT

clone_size: few
j_call: TRBJ2-3
d_call: TRBD1
v_call: TRBV10-3
cdr3_aa: CAISGRTGYATDTQYF
cdr3_nt: TGTGCCATCAGTGGACGGACAGGGTACGCAACAGATACGCAGTATTTT

clone_size: many
j_call: TRBJ2-7
d_call: NA
v_call: TRBV28
cdr3_aa: CASNSGGAGSYEQYF
cdr3_nt: TGTGCCAGCAACTCGGGGGGCGCCGGCTCCTACGAGCAGTACTTC

clone_size: NA
j_call: TRBJ1-1
d_call: NA
v_call: TRBV10-3
cdr3_aa: CAMKDGGIYTEAFF
cdr3_nt: TGTGCCATGAAGGACGGTGGGATTTACACTGAAGCTTTCTTT

clone_size: NA
j_call: TRBJ2-2
d_call: NA
v_call: TRBV15
cdr3_aa: CATSSDLHGGELFF
cdr3_nt: TGTGCCACCAGCAGTGACTTGCATGGCGGGGAGCTGTTTTTT

clone_size: few
j_call: TRBJ1-2
d_call: TRBD1
v_call: TRBV6-4
cdr3_aa: CASSDTDRSGYTF
cdr3_nt: TGTGCCAGCAGTGATACGGACAGGAGTGGCTACACCTTC

clone_size: NA
j_call: TRBJ1-5
d_call: NA
v_call: TRBV19
cdr3_aa: CASTWAEFSNQPQHF
cdr3_nt: TGTGCCAGTACATGGGCAGAGTTTAGCAATCAGCCCCAGCATTTT

clone_size: NA
j_call: TRBJ1-2
d_call: NA
v_call: TRBV7-8
cdr3_aa: CASSLSRANYGYTF
cdr3_nt: TGTGCCAGCAGCTTATCCCGGGCTAACTATGGCTACACCTTC